This T cell receptor beta chain stems from a study of blood T cell repertoires in COVID-19. For the study at large: Researchers got acute and convalescent COVID-19 samples from the United States, Italy and Spain. T cells, B-cell-depleted T cells, or PBMCs supplied cDNA or gDNA.

Participants were aged about 18 to 100 years from about two dozen US areas. Original processing notes: Estimated nucleated cell counts came from reference gene primer amplification. TCRdb keeps only in-frame clones here, not all; method: immunoSEQ multiplex PCR. That table supplies the V and J calls and clone size; D and trimming were determined from the DNA. The sample has around 230,000 clones, approximately 90% seen once. CDR1 SGDLS and CDR2 YYNGEE come from the germline V gene. The CDR3 runs 14 residues. V dropped 7 bases and J dropped 8 bases, with 16 bases sitting between them. The V call is TRBV9, the J call TRBJ1-6; the D gene is possibly TRBD1 (5 bases). The TCR was taken from a woman aged 40 to 50 with acute COVID-19. The specimen sequenced was PBMCs or T cells enriched from blood (not recorded which). In nucleotides, the CDR3 is TGTGCCAGCTCCCCGGTGCCAGGGCATTCACCCCTCCACTTT. It is translated as CASSPVPGHSPLHF.